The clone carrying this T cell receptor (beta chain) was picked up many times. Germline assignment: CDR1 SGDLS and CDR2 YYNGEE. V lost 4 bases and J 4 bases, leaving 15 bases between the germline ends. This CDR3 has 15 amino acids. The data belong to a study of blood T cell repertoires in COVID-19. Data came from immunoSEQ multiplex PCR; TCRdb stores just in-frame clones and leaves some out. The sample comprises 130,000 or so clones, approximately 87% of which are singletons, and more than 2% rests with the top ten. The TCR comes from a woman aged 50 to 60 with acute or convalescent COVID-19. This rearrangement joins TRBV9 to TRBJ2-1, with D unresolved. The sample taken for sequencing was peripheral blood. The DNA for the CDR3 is TGTGCCAGCAGCTATTCGAGCGCCCTTTACAATGAGCAGTTCTTC. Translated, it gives CASSYSSALYNEQFF. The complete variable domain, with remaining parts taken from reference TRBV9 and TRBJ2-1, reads DSGVTQTPKHLITATGQRVTLRCSPRSGDLSVYWYQQSLDQGLQFLIQYYNGEERAKGNILERFSAQQFPDLHSELNLSSLELGDSALYFCASSYSSALYNEQFFGPGTRLTVL.